The rows below give T cell receptor beta chains drawn from one sample of a study of T cells in Graves' hyperthyroidism and ophthalmopathy. One entry per CDR3 protein results from TCRdb running MiXCR on the multiplex PCR reads. The table has 550,000 to 800,000 distinct CDR3 sequences, 17% seen once. Material: blood. The receptors were gathered from a man in his fifties or sixties with Graves' hyperthyroidism. CDR3s include the opening cysteine and the closing phenylalanine or tryptophan. The D gene is left open where the match is weak. Only part of the rows carry a size: once, few, many, or a class if the clone is expanded.

v_call	j_call	d_call	clone_size	cdr3_nt	cdr3_aa
TRBV20-1	TRBJ2-3	TRBD2	many	TGCAGTGCTTCGCGGGAGGGCCACCGGGGAGATACGCAGTATTTT	CSASREGHRGDTQYF
TRBV29-1	TRBJ2-3	TRBD2	-	TGCAGCGTTGAAGATCAGGAGACTAGCGGGAGGTGGGGGGCTAGCACAGATACGCAGTATTTT	CSVEDQETSGRWGASTDTQYF
TRBV27	TRBJ2-5	-	many	TGTGCCAGCAGTTTAAATCAGGGGTTAGGGGAGACCCAGTACTTC	CASSLNQGLGETQYF
TRBV7-9	TRBJ2-7	-	many	TGTGCCAGCAGCCAGAGCGAAGGGAGGAACCTCTACGAGCAGTACTTC	CASSQSEGRNLYEQYF
TRBV19	TRBJ2-3	-	-	TGTGCCAGTAAAGACGGAGGGCCTTCAGATACGCAGTATTTT	CASKDGGPSDTQYF
TRBV12-3/TRBV12-4	TRBJ1-4	-	few	TGTGCCAGCATGTCGGCTGAAAAACTGTTTTTT	CASMSAEKLFF
TRBV6-1	TRBJ2-7	TRBD2	many	TGTGCCAGCAGTTACAGTCTAGCGGGAGTCGACGAGCAGTACTTC	CASSYSLAGVDEQYF
TRBV4-3	TRBJ2-7	-	-	TGCGCCAGCAGCCAAGATCAGGGAAGTTACGAGCAGTACTTC	CASSQDQGSYEQYF
TRBV30	TRBJ2-7	-	few	TGTGCCTGGAATGACCCGGGAGCGACCTACGAGCAGTACTTC	CAWNDPGATYEQYF
TRBV30	TRBJ2-1	-	-	TGTGCCTGGAGATCACTAGCCACTGAGCAGTTCTTC	CAWRSLATEQFF
TRBV6-2/TRBV6-3	TRBJ2-3	-	-	TGTGCCAGCAGTGGCAGATACAGCACAGATACGCAGTATTTT	CASSGRYSTDTQYF
TRBV28	TRBJ2-7	-	many	TGTGCCAGCAGCCTCAACAGGGCCATCTCCTACGAGCAGTACTTC	CASSLNRAISYEQYF
TRBV6-2/TRBV6-3	TRBJ1-1	-	many	TGTGCCAGCAGTTACCCCCCGGGACAAGCTTCACTCATGAACACTGAAGCTTTCTTT	CASSYPPGQASLMNTEAFF
TRBV29-1	TRBJ1-1	-	once	TGCAGCGTTGAATGGGGGGGGACTTCTTTCTTT	CSVEWGGTSFF
TRBV6-1	TRBJ2-1	TRBD2	-	TGTGCCAGCAGCCAGGAGAGACGGGGGGGTCGGGACAATGAGCAGTTCTTC	CASSQERRGGRDNEQFF
TRBV7-2	TRBJ2-5	TRBD2	-	TGTGCCATCAGCCCGGGACTAGCGGGAGAGACCCAGTACTTC	CAISPGLAGETQYF
TRBV4-1	TRBJ1-2	TRBD1	-	TGCGCCAGCAGCCAAGATGGGGCAGGGGGTTATGGCTACACCTTC	CASSQDGAGGYGYTF
TRBV7-2	TRBJ2-3	-	-	TGTGCCAGCAGCCCCCTCAACGGAAATACGCAGTATTTT	CASSPLNGNTQYF
TRBV2	TRBJ2-3	TRBD2	many	TGTGCCAGCAGTCCGCCTCGGACTAGCCATTCTCCTTCAGATACGCAGTATTTT	CASSPPRTSHSPSDTQYF
TRBV7-9	TRBJ2-5	-	many	TGTGCCAGCTCGAACCATGAGGGTTGGGAGACCCAGTACTTC	CASSNHEGWETQYF
TRBV19	TRBJ1-5	TRBD1	-	TGTGCCAGTAGACTCGGGACAGGGGGCGATCAGCCCCAGCATTTT	CASRLGTGGDQPQHF
TRBV24-1	TRBJ2-6	-	many	TGTGCCACCAGTGATTTTAGGTCGGGAGTCTCTGGGGCCAACGTCCTGACTTTC	CATSDFRSGVSGANVLTF
TRBV10-3	TRBJ2-5	-	once	TGTGCCATCAGTTCGGAGCGGGAGACCCAGTACTTC	CAISSERETQYF
TRBV24-1	TRBJ2-1	-	few	TGTGCCACCAGATCGGGAGAGCACAATGAGCAGTTCTTC	CATRSGEHNEQFF
TRBV20-1	TRBJ2-7	TRBD1	-	TGCAGTGCTCCCCGGACAGGGCGGGGTGAGCAGTACTTC	CSAPRTGRGEQYF
TRBV12-3/TRBV12-4	TRBJ2-7	TRBD1	many	TGTGCCAGCAGTTTTCGACAGGGGGCCAACGAGCAGTACTTC	CASSFRQGANEQYF
TRBV19	TRBJ1-6	-	many	TGTGCCAGTAGCCCGACAGCGGCGAATTCACCCCTCCACTTT	CASSPTAANSPLHF
TRBV28	TRBJ1-2	-	many	TGTGCCAGCAGTTACGGCAGTTCTAACTATGGCTACACCTTC	CASSYGSSNYGYTF
TRBV15	TRBJ2-1	TRBD2	-	TGTGCCACCAGCAACCGGGGACTAGGTGGGAATGAGCAGTTCTTC	CATSNRGLGGNEQFF
TRBV10-3	TRBJ2-7	-	many	TGTGCCCTCCGGGACCCCACGGGGGAGCAGTACTTC	CALRDPTGEQYF
TRBV3-1	TRBJ1-5	-	many	TGTGCCAGCAGCCAAGATGGGGGCAATCAGCCCCAGCATTTT	CASSQDGGNQPQHF
TRBV20-1	TRBJ1-4	-	-	TGCAGTGCCCCGCATGGAGGTAATGAAAAACTGCTTTTT	CSAPHGGNEKLLF